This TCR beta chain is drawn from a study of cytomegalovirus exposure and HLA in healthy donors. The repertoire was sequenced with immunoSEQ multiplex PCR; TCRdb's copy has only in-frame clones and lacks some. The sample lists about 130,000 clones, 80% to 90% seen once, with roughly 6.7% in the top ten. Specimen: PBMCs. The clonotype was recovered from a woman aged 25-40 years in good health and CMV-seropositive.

The CDR3 spells CASSLTGQVSGNTIYF. For the CDR3, the DNA is TGTGCCAGCAGCTTAACGGGACAGGTCTCTGGAAACACCATATATTTT. The chain employs TRBV7-9 and TRBJ1-3; 8 bases line up with TRBD1. Per the germline V gene, CDR1 is SEHNR and CDR2 is FQNEAQ (reference sequence). The CDR3 spans 16 residues. V lost 2 bases and J lost 0; bases outside the gene matches: 3.